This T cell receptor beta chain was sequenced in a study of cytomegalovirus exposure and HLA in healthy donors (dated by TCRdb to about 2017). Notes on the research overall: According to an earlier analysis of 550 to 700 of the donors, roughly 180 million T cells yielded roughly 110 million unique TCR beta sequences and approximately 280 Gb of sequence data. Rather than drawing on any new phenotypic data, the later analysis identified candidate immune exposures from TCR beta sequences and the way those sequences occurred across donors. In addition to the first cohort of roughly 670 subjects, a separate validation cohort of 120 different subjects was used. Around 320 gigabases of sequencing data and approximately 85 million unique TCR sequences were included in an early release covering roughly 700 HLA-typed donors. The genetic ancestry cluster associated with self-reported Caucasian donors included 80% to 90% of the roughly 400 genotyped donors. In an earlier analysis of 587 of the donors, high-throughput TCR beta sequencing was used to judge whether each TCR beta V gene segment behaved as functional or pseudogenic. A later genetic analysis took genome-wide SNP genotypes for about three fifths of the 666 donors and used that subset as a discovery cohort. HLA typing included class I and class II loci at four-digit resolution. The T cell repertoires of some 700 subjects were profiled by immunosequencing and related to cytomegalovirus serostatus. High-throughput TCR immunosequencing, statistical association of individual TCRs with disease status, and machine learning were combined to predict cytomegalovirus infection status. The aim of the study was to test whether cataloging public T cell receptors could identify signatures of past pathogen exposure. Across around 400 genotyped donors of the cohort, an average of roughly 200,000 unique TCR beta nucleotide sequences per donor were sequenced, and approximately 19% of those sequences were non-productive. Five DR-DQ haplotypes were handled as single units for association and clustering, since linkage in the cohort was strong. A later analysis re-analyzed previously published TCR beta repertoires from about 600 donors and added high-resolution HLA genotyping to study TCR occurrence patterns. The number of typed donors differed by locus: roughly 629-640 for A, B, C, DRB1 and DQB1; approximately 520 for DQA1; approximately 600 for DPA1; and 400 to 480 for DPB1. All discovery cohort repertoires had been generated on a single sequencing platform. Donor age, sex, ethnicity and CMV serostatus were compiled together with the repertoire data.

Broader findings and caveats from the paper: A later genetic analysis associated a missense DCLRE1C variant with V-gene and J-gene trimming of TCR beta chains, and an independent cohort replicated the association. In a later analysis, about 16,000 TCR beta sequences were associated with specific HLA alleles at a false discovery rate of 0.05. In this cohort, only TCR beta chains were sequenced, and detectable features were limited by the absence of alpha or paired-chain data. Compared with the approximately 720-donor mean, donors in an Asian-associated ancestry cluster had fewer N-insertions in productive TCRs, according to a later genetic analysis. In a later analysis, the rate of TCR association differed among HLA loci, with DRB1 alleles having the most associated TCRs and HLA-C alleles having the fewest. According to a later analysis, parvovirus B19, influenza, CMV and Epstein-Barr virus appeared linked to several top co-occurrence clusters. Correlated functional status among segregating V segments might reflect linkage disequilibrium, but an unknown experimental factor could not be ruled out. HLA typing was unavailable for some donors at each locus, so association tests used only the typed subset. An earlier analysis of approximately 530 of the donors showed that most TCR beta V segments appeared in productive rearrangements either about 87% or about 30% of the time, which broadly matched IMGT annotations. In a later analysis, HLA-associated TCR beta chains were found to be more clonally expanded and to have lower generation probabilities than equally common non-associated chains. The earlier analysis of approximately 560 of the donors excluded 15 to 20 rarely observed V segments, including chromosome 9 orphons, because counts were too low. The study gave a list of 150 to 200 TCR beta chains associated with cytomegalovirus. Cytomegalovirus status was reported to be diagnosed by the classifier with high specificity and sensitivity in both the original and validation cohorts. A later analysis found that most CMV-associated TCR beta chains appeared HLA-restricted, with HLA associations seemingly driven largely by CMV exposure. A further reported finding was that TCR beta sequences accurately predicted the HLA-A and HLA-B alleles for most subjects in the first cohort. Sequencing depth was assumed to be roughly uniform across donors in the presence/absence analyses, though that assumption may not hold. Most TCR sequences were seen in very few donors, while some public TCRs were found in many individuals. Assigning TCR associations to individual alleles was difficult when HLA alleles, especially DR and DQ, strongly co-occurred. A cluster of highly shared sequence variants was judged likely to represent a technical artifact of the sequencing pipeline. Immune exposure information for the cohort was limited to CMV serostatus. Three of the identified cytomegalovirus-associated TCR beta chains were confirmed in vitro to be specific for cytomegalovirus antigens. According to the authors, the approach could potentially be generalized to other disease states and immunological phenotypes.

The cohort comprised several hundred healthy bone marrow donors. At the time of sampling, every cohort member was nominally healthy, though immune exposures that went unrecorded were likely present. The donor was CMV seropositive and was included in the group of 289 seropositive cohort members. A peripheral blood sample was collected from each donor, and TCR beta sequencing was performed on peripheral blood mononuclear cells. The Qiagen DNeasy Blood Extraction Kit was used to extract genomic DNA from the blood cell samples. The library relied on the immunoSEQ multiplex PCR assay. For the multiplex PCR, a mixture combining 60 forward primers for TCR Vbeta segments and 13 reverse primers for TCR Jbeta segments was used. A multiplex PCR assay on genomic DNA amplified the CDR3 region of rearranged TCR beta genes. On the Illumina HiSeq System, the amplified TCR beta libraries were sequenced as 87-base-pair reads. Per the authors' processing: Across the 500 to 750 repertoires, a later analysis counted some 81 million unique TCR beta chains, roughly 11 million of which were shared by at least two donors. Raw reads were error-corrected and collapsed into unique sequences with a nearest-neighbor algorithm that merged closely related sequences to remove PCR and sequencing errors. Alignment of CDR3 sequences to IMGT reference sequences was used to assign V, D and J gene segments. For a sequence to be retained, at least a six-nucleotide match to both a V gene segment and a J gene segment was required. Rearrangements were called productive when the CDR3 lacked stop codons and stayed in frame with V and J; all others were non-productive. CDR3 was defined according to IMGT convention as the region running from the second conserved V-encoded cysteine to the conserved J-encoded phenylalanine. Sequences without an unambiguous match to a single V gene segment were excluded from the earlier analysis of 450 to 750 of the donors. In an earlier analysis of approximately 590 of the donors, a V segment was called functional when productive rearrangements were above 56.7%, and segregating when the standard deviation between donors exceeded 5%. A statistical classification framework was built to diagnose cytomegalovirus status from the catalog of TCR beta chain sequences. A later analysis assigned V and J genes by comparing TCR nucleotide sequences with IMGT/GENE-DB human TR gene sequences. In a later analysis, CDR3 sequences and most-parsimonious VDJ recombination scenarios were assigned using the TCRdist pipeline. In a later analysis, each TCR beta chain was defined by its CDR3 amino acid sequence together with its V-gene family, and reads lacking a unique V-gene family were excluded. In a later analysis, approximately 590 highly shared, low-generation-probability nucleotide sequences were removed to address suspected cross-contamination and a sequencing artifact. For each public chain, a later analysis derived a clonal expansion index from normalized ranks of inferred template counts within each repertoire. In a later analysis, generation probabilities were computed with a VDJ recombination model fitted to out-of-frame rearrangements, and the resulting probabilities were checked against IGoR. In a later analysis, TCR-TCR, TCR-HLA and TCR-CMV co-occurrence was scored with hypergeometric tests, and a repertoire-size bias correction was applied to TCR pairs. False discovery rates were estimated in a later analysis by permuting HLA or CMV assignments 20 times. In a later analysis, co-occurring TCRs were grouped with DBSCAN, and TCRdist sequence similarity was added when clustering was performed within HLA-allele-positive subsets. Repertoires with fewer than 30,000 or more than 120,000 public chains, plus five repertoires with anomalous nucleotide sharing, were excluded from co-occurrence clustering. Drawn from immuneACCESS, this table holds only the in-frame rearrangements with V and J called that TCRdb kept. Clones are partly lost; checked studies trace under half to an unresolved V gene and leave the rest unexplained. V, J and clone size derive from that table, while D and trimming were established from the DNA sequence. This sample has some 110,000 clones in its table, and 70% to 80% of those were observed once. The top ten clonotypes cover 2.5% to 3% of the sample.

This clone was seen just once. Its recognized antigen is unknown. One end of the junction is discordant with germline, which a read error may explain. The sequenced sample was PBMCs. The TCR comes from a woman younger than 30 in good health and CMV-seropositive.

The sequenced DNA: TGTTCCAGCAGCCCCCCGGACAGAATTTACACTGAAGCTTTCTTT. This yields the protein CSSSPPDRIYTEAFF. The chain joins TRBV7-9 to TRBJ1-1; possibly the D gene is TRBD1, per 6 matching bases. The germline V gene encodes CDR1 SEHNR and CDR2 FQNEAQ (reference sequence). Reading from cysteine to phenylalanine, the CDR3 counts 15 amino acids. The CDR3 DNA has 45 bases and is translated from base 1. The entire variable domain, with the stretches around the CDR3 drawn from the reference TRBV7-9 and TRBJ1-1 proteins, is DTGVSQNPRHKITKRGQNVTFRCDPISEHNRLYWYRQTLGQGPEFLTYFQNEAQLEKSRLLSDRFSAERPKGSFSTLEIQRTEQGDSAMYLCSSSPPDRIYTEAFFGQGTRLTVV.